Below, 17 T cell receptor beta chains from the same sample are listed, as sequenced in a study of blood T cells in healthy people across ages. Through a sample-barcoded 5' primer and a J-beta primer mix, a second PCR was run for roughly 6 to 11 cycles. TCRdb processed the 5' RACE reads anew with MiXCR; each CDR3 protein has one entry. The table records roughly 1,300,000 distinct CDR3 sequences, 59% of them present only once. The specimen sequenced was blood. Source of these receptors: a man aged 18 to 29 in good health.

This chain joins TRBV7-9 and TRBJ1-4, with D maybe TRBD1 (6 bases). V lost 3 bases, J lost 14 bases, and 16 bases lay in between. The CDR3 has 13 residues. Germline CDR1 reads SEHNR; CDR2 reads FQNEAQ (reference sequence). The CDR3 region has the DNA TGTGCCAGCAGCTTTCCGGACAGCGTGGCGCTGTTTTTT. Protein sequence: CASSFPDSVALFF.

The CDR3, as DNA: TGTGCCAGTAGAGAAGAGACAGGGATCCATCAGCCCCAGCATTTT. Protein sequence: CASREETGIHQPQHF. This chain connects TRBV19 to TRBJ1-5; 7 bases are a match to TRBD1. V lost 6 bases and J lost 5; bases outside the gene matches: 10. Germline V gene lookup returns CDR1 LNHDA and CDR2 SQIVND (reference sequence). This CDR3 is built from 15 residues. Looking up the rest from reference TRBV19 and TRBJ1-5 gives the full variable domain: DGGITQSPKYLFRKEGQNVTLSCEQNLNHDAMYWYRQDPGQGLRLIYYSQIVNDFQKGDIAEGYSVSREKKESFPLTVTSAQKNPTAFYLCASREETGIHQPQHFGDGTRLSIL.

This clonotype was picked up a small number of times. This sequence joins TRBV20-1 and TRBJ2-4; D gene ambiguous. The J call may be in error: the DNA end matches TRBJ2-7 better. This CDR3 spans 12 amino acids. Germline V gene data show CDR1 as DFQATT and CDR2 as SNEGSKA (reference sequence). In DNA form, the CDR3 reads TGCAGTGCTAGAGGGCAGGCATTCGAGCAGTACTTC. This translates into CSARGQAFEQYF.

This clonotype was seen a few times. This sequence joins TRBV15 and TRBJ1-2, with D hard to call. CDR1 is LNHNV, CDR2 YYDKDF, per germline (reference sequence). The germline V and J ends were trimmed by 0 bases and 8 bases, with 16 bases remaining between them. The CDR3 loop spans 15 amino acids. The CDR3 loop reads CATSRDNGYMSGYTF. The CDR3, as DNA: TGTGCCACCAGCAGAGATAATGGGTACATGTCCGGCTACACCTTC.

Concerning this clonotype itself: At one end, the junction sequence differs from germline, possibly due to a read error. The gene calls are TRBV12-3 or TRBV12-4 and TRBJ2-7, with 9 bases aligning to TRBD1. This CDR3 region has 14 residues. This CDR3 is CACSLGTGNYEQYF. DNA for the CDR3: TGTGCCTGCAGTTTGGGGACAGGGAACTACGAGCAGTACTTC.

The rearrangement joins TRBV12-3 or TRBV12-4 to TRBJ1-3, with D perhaps matching TRBD1 (6 bases). CDR3 size: 14 residues. Trimming took off 6 bases at V and 3 bases at J, with 12 bases between the two ends. CDR3 region: CASRPGVNGNTIYF. In nucleotides, the CDR3 is TGTGCCAGCAGACCAGGGGTAAATGGAAACACCATATATTTT.

The chain has TRBV12-3 or TRBV12-4 and TRBJ2-1; 7 bases align to TRBD2. CDR3 length equals 16 residues. V shed 5 bases and J 0 bases; nucleotides not matched to a gene: 7. Written as DNA, the CDR3 is TGTGCCAGCAGTGTCGGACTAGACCTCTCCTACAATGAGCAGTTCTTC. Residues: CASSVGLDLSYNEQFF.

The genes are TRBV24-1 and TRBJ2-5, with TRBD1 identical over 8 bases. The CDR3 has 16 residues. The V segment lost 3 bases and the J segment 5 bases; nucleotides outside the gene matches: 10. Looked up from germline, CDR1 is KGHDR and CDR2 is SFDVKD. The DNA for the CDR3 is TGTGCCACCAGTGATGTCGAGGCAGGGGGCCGGGAGACCCAGTACTTC. Translated, it gives CATSDVEAGGRETQYF.

The rearrangement joins TRBV28 to TRBJ2-7; 7 bases align to TRBD1. Germline V lookup: CDR1 MDHEN, CDR2 SYDVKM. The ends lost 5 bases at V and 2 bases at J; junction bases unmatched: 9. The CDR3 has 15 residues. In DNA, the CDR3 is TGTGCCAGCAGTCCCTACAGGGGAGCGACCTACGAGCAGTACTTC. It translates to CASSPYRGATYEQYF.

In this sample, this clonotype turned up a few times. The chain recombines TRBV5-1 with TRBJ2-3; no reliable D call. CDR1 SGHRS and CDR2 YFSETQ come from the germline V gene. Trimming took 4 bases from V and 2 from J, leaving 8 bases between them. The CDR3 has 13 residues. CDR3 in amino acids: CASSDAYTDTQYF. The CDR3 region has the DNA TGCGCCAGCAGCGATGCATACACAGATACGCAGTATTTT.

The CDR3: CASRKRASSYNEQFF. CDR3 sequence (DNA): TGCGCCAGCAGGAAAAGGGCCAGCTCCTACAATGAGCAGTTCTTC. The chain is built from TRBV4-3 and TRBJ2-1; no firm D call. Trimming cost V 6 bases and J 0 bases, with 12 bases left between them. The V gene's germline CDR1 is LGHNA and CDR2 YSLEER. This CDR3 is 15 amino acids long.

The table lists this clonotype with many counts. This chain joins TRBV6-1 and TRBJ2-5; 10 bases align to TRBD1. The germline CDR1 and CDR2 sequences are MNHNS and SASEGT. The CDR3 covers 16 residues. The ends lost 5 bases at V and 5 bases at J; junction bases unmatched: 11. CDR3 DNA sequence: TGTGCCAGCAGTAGTCAGACGGGACAGGGGTTTGAGACCCAGTACTTC. Encoded protein: CASSSQTGQGFETQYF.

CDR3 amino acids: CASRSLAGGEQYF. For the CDR3, the DNA is TGTGCCAGCAGGTCGTTAGCGGGGGGCGAGCAGTACTTC. The chain is built from TRBV6-1 and TRBJ2-5, with TRBD2 matching 10 bases. Gene TRBJ2-7 matches the end of the DNA better, so the J call may be wrong. From germline, CDR1 is MNHNS and CDR2 SASEGT. This CDR3 contains 13 residues.

J is TRBJ2-1 and V is TRBV20-1; tentatively, D is TRBD1 (5 bases). CDR3 length: 14 amino acids. Trimming left V 3 bases short and J 0 bases short, with 9 bases between. Germline values: CDR1 DFQATT, CDR2 SNEGSKA (reference sequence). The CDR3 here is CSARGPNSYNEQFF. CDR3 DNA sequence: TGCAGTGCTAGGGGGCCAAACTCCTACAATGAGCAGTTCTTC.

This clonotype came up a few times. The gene calls are TRBV20-1 and TRBJ1-2; D perhaps matches TRBD1 (5 bases). The CDR3 runs 14 residues. Germline CDR1 is DFQATT and CDR2 is SNEGSKA (reference sequence). V was trimmed by 1 base and J by 0 bases, leaving 9 bases between them. CDR3 sequence (DNA): TGCAGTGCTAGAGCAGGGTTAGCTAACTATGGCTACACCTTC. Translation: CSARAGLANYGYTF.

V is TRBV6-2 or TRBV6-3 and J is TRBJ2-5; possibly TRBD1 for D (6 bases). The V and J ends lost 10 bases and 4 bases respectively, with 13 bases between them. Looked up from germline, CDR1 is MNHEY and CDR2 is SVGEGT. This CDR3 is built from 12 residues. This chain's CDR3 is CATNQGLETQYF. In DNA form, the CDR3 reads TGTGCCACCAACCAGGGGCTAGAGACCCAGTACTTC.

The rearrangement joins TRBV2 to TRBJ2-1; 10 nucleotides align to TRBD2. V lost 4 bases, J lost 6 bases, and 9 bases stayed unmatched. This CDR3 region has 16 residues. Germline-derived CDR1 and CDR2 are SNHLY and FYNNEI. CDR3 amino acids: CASSGLRSGGPNEQFF. The CDR3 DNA sequence: TGTGCCAGCAGTGGGCTACGTAGCGGGGGGCCCAATGAGCAGTTCTTC.